This T cell receptor (beta chain) stems from a study of cytomegalovirus exposure and HLA in healthy donors. Notes on the study in general: According to a later analysis, donors in an Asian-associated ancestry cluster reportedly had fewer N-insertions than the approximately 670-donor mean. There were some V segments, including TRBV6-2 and TRBV6-3, excluded as indistinguishable.

Although they were nominally healthy when sampled, donors likely had unrecorded immune exposures. The CDR3 is 14 amino acids. V lost 0 bases to trimming and J lost 5 bases, with 7 bases between them. Germline CDR1 reads SGHNT; CDR2 reads YENEEA. A multiplex PCR was run with 60 Vbeta primers and 13 Jbeta primers. The repertoire was sequenced with immunoSEQ multiplex PCR; TCRdb's copy has only in-frame clones and lacks some. The profile shows 120,000 to 150,000 clones, 65% to 85% of them singletons. As regards this clone: Its target is unknown.

The source is a woman in her 40s in good health and CMV-seropositive. The chain is built from TRBV11-3 and TRBJ2-2; the D is unclear. Material: PBMCs. This CDR3 is CASSLDIGTGELFF. For the CDR3, the DNA is TGTGCCAGCAGCTTAGATATCGGGACCGGGGAGCTGTTTTTT.